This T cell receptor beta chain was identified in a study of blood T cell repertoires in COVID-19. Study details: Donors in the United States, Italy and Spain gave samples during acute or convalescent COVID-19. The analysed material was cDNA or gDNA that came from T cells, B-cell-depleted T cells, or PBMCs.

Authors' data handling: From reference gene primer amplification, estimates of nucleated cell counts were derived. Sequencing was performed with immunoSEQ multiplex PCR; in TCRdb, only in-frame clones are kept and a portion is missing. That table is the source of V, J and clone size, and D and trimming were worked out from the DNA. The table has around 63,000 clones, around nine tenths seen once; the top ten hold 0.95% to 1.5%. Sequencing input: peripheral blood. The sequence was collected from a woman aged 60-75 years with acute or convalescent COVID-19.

This CDR3 is CASSQDFGTGQETQYF. For the CDR3, the DNA is TGCGCCAGCAGCCAAGATTTTGGGACAGGACAAGAGACCCAGTACTTC. The gene calls are TRBV4-3 and TRBJ2-5; 8 bases agree with TRBD1. The CDR3 has 16 amino acids. J gave up 2 bases and V 0 bases, and 5 bases lay outside the gene matches. Germline V CDR1 and CDR2: LGHNA, YSLEER.